Sequencing of this T cell receptor beta chain was carried out in a study of blood T cells in healthy people across ages. Study results and caveats: CMV status of donors was unknown, possibly confounding expanded clonotype changes.

The donors, healthy Caucasians from Russia, were aged roughly 6 to 100. Germline CDR1 is LGHDT and CDR2 is YNNKEL (reference sequence). Deletions cut 2 bases from V and 10 bases from J, with 9 bases between. This CDR3 has 12 residues. A word on this clonotype: Its antigen is undetermined.

Using a J-beta primer mix together with a sample-barcoded 5' primer, a second PCR was run for about 7 to 12 cycles. TCRdb passed the 5' RACE reads through MiXCR, listing each CDR3 protein once. This sample carries about 1.4 million distinct CDR3 sequences, 59% of them seen once, and the ten largest clones take roughly 6.3%. Sequenced: blood. The sequence was collected from a young man in good health. The rearrangement uses TRBV3-1 and TRBJ2-1; no reliable D call. This CDR3 reads CASSQYGFEQFF. The CDR3 DNA reads TGTGCCAGCAGCCAATACGGTTTCGAGCAGTTCTTC.